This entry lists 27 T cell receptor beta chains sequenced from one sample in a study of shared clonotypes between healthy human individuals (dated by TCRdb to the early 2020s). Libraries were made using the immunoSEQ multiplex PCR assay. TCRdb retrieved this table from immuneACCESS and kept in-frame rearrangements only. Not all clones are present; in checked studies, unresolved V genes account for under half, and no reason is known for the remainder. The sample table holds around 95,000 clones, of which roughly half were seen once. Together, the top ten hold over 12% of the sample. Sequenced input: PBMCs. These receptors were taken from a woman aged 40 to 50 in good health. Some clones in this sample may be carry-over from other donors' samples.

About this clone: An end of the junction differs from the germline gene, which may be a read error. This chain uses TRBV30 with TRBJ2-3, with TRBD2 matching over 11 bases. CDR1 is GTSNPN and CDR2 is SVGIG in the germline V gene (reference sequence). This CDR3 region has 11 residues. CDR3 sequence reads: CAWPIGTSGQF. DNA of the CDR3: TGTGCCTGGCCCATCGGGACTAGCGGACAATTT.

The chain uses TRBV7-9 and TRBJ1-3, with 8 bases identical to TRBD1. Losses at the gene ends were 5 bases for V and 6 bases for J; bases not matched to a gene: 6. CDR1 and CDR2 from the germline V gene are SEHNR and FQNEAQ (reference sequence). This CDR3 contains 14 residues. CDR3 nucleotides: TGTGCCAGCAGCCCACGACAGGGGTTAAACACCATATATTTT. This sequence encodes CASSPRQGLNTIYF. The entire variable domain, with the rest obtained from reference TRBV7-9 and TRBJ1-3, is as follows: DTGVSQNPRHKITKRGQNVTFRCDPISEHNRLYWYRQTLGQGPEFLTYFQNEAQLEKSRLLSDRFSAERPKGSFSTLEIQRTEQGDSAMYLCASSPRQGLNTIYFGEGSWLTVV.

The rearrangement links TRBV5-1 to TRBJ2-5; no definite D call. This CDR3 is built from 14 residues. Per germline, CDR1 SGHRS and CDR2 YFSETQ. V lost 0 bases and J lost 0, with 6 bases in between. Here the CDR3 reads CASSLDRHQETQYF. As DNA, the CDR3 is TGCGCCAGCAGCTTGGACAGACACCAAGAGACCCAGTACTTC.

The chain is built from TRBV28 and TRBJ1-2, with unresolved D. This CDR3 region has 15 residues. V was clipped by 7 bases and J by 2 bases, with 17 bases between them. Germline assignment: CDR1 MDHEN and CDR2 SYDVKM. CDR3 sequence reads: CASTSFFDTNYGYTF. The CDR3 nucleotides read TGTGCCAGCACTAGTTTCTTCGACACGAACTATGGCTACACCTTC.

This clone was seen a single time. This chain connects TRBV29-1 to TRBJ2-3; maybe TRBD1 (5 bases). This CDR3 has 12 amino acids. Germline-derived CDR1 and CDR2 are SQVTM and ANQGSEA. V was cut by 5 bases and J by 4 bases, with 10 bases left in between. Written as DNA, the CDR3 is TGCAGCGTTTTGCAGGGTTCAGATACGCAGTATTTT. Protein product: CSVLQGSDTQYF.

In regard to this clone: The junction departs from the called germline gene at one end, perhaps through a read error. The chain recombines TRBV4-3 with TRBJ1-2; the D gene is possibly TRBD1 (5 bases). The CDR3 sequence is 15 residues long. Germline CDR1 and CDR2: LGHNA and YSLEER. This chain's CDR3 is CASSQHTAVPGRSNF. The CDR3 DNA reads TGCGCCAGCAGCCAGCACACCGCCGTGCCGGGACGGTCAAACTTC.

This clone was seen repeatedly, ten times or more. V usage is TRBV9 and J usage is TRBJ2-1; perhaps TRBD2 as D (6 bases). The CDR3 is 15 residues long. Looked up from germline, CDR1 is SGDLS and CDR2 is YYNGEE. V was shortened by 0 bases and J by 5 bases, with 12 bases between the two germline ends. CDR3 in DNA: TGTGCCAGCAGCGTAGATAGCGGCCCCAACAATGAGCAGTTCTTC. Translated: CASSVDSGPNNEQFF.

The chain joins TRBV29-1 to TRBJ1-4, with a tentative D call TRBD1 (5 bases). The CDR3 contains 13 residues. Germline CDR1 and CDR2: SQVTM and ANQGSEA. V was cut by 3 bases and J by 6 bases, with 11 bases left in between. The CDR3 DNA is TGCAGCGTTGAGGGGGAGGCAGATGAAAAACTGTTTTTT. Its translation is CSVEGEADEKLFF. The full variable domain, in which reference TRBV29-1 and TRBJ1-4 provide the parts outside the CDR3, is SAVISQKPSRDICQRGTSLTIQCQVDSQVTMMFWYRQQPGQSLTLIATANQGSEATYESGFVIDKFPISRPNLTFSTLTVSNMSPEDSSIYLCSVEGEADEKLFFGSGTQLSVL.

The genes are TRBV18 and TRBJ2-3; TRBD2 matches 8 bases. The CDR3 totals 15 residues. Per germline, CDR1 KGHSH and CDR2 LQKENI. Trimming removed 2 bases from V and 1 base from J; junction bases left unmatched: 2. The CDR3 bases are TGTGCCAGCTCACCAGTGACTAGCGGCACAGATACGCAGTATTTT. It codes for CASSPVTSGTDTQYF. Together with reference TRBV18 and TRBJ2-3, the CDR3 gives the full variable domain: NAGVMQNPRHLVRRRGQEARLRCSPMKGHSHVYWYRQLPEEGLKFMVYLQKENIIDESGMPKERFSAEFPKEGPSILRIQQVVRGDSAAYFCASSPVTSGTDTQYFGPGTRLTVL.

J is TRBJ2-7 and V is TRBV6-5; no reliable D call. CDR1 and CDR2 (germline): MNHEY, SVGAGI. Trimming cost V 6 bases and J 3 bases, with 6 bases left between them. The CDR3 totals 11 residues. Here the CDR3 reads CASSTGYEQYF. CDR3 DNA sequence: TGTGCCAGCAGCACGGGCTACGAGCAGTACTTC.

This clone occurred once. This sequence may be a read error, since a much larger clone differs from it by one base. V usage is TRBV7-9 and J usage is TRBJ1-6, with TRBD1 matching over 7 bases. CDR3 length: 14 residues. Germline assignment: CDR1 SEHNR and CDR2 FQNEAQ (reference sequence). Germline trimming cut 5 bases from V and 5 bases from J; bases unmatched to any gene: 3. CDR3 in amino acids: CASSPGTDNSPLHF. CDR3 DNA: TGTGCCAGCAGCCCCGGGACAGATAATTCACCCCTCCACTTT.

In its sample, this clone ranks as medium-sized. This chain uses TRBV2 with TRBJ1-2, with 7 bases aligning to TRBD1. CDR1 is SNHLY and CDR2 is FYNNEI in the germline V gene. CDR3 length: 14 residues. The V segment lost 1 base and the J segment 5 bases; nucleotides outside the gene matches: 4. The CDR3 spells CASSEGGTVYGYTF. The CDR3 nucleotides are TGTGCCAGCAGTGAAGGGGGGACAGTGTATGGCTACACCTTC.

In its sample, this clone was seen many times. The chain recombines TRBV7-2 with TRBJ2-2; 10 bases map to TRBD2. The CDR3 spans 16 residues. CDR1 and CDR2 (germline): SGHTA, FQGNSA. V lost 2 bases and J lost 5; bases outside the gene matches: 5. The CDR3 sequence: CASSLPGLALTGELFF. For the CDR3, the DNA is TGTGCCAGCAGCTTACCGGGACTAGCGCTTACCGGGGAGCTGTTTTTT. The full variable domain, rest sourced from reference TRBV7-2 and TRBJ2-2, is GAGVSQSPSNKVTEKGKDVELRCDPISGHTALYWYRQSLGQGLEFLIYFQGNSAPDKSGLPSDRFSAERTGGSVSTLTIQRTQQEDSAVYLCASSLPGLALTGELFFGEGSRLTVL.

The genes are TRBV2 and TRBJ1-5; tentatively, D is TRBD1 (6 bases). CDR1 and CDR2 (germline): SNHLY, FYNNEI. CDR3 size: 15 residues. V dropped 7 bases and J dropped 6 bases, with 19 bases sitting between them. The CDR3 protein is CASNPPGAGVQPQHF. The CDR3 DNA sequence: TGTGCCAGCAACCCACCGGGGGCAGGGGTTCAGCCCCAGCATTTT.

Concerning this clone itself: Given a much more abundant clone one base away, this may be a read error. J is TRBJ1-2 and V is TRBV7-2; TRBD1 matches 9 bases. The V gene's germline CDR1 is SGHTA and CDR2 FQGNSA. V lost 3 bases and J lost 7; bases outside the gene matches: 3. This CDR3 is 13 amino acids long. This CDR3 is CASSFRQGGGYTF. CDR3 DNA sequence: TGTGCCAGCAGCTTCCGACAGGGGGGTGGCTACACCTTC.

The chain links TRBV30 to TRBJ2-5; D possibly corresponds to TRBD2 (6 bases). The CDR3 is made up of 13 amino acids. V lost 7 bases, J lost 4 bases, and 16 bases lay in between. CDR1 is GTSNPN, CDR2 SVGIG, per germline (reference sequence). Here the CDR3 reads CASSGLGGETQYF. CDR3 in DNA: TGTGCCTCCTCAGGGTTGGGGGGAGAGACCCAGTACTTC. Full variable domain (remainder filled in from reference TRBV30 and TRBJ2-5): SQTIHQWPATLVQPVGSPLSLECTVEGTSNPNLYWYRQAAGRGLQLLFYSVGIGQISSEVPQNLSASRPQDRQFILSSKKLLLSDSGFYLCASSGLGGETQYFGPGTRLLVL.

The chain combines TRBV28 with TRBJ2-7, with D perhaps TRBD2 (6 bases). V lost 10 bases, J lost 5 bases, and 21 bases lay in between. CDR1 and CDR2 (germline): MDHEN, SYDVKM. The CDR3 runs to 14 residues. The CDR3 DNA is TGTGCCACCCGAATGACTAGTTATTTCGACGAGCAGTACTTC. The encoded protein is CATRMTSYFDEQYF.

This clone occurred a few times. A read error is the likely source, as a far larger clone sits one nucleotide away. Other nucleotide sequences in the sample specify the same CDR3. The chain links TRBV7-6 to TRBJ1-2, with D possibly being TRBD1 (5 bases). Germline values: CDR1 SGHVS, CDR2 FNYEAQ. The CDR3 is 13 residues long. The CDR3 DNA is TGTGCCAGCAGCTTAAGACAGCAATATGGTTACACCTTC. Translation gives CASSLRQQYGYTF.

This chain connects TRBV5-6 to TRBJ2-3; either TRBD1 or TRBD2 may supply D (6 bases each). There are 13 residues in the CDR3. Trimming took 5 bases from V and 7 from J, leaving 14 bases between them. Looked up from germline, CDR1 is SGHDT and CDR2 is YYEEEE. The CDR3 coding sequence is TGTGCCAGCAGATACTTCGGGGGCTATACGCAGTATTTT. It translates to CASRYFGGYTQYF.

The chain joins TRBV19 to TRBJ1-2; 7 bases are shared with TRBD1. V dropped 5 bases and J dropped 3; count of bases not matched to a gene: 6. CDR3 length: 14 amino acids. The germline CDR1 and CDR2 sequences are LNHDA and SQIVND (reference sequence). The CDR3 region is CASSAGTVHYGYTF. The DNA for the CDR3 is TGTGCCAGTAGTGCGGGGACAGTTCACTATGGCTACACCTTC. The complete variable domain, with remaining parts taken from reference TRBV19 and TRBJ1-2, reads DGGITQSPKYLFRKEGQNVTLSCEQNLNHDAMYWYRQDPGQGLRLIYYSQIVNDFQKGDIAEGYSVSREKKESFPLTVTSAQKNPTAFYLCASSAGTVHYGYTFGSGTRLTVV.

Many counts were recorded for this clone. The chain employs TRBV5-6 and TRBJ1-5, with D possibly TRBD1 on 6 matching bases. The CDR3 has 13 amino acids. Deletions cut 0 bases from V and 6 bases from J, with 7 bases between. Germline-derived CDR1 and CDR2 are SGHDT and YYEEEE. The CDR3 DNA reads TGTGCCAGCAGCTTGGCCAGGGGTCAGCCCCAGCATTTT. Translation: CASSLARGQPQHF.

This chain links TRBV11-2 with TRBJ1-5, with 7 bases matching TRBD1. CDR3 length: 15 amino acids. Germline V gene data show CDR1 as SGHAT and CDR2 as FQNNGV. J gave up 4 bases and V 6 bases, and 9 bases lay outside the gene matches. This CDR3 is CASRPQGFGNQPQHF. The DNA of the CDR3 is TGTGCCAGCAGACCACAGGGGTTCGGGAATCAGCCCCAGCATTTT.

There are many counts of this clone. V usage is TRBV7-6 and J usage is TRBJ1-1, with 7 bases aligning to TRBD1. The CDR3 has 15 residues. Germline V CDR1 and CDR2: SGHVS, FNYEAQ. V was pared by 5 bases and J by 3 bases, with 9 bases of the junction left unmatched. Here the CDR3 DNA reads TGTGCCAGCAGCCTGGTAGGGGGCGCAGACACTGAAGCTTTCTTT. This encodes CASSLVGGADTEAFF.

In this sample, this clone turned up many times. The CDR3 coding sequence is TGTGCCAGTAGTAATCAGGTCCAAAACCAAGAGACCCAGTACTTC. Its protein is CASSNQVQNQETQYF. V and J are TRBV19 and TRBJ2-5, with unresolved D. Trimming removed 4 bases from V and 0 bases from J, with 12 bases in between. This CDR3 is built from 15 residues. The germline gives CDR1 LNHDA, CDR2 SQIVND (reference sequence). Complete variable domain (other parts from reference TRBV19 and TRBJ2-5): DGGITQSPKYLFRKEGQNVTLSCEQNLNHDAMYWYRQDPGQGLRLIYYSQIVNDFQKGDIAEGYSVSREKKESFPLTVTSAQKNPTAFYLCASSNQVQNQETQYFGPGTRLLVL.

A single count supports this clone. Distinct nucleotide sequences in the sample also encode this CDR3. CDR3 sequence (DNA): TGTGCCAGCAGCCAAGTTAGCGGGAGGTTGGGAAATGAGCAGTTCTTC. This translates into CASSQVSGRLGNEQFF. The chain uses TRBV4-2 and TRBJ2-1; 10 bases are shared with TRBD2. Germline trimming cut 1 base from V and 7 bases from J; bases unmatched to any gene: 7. CDR1 LGHNA and CDR2 YNFKEQ come from the germline V gene. This CDR3 has 16 amino acids.

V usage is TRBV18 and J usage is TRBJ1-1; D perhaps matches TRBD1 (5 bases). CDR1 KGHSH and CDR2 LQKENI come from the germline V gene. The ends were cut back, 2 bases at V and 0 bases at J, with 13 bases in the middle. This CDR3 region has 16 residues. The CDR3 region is CASSPEQDPMNTEAFF. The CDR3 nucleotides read TGTGCCAGCTCACCAGAACAGGACCCGATGAACACTGAAGCTTTCTTT.

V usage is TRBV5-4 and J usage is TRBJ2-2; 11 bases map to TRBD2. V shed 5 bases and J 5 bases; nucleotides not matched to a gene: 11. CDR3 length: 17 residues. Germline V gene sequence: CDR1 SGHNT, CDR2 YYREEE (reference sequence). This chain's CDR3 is CASRGPGTSGTTGELFF. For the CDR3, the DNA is TGTGCCAGCAGAGGCCCCGGGACTAGCGGAACAACCGGGGAGCTGTTTTTT.